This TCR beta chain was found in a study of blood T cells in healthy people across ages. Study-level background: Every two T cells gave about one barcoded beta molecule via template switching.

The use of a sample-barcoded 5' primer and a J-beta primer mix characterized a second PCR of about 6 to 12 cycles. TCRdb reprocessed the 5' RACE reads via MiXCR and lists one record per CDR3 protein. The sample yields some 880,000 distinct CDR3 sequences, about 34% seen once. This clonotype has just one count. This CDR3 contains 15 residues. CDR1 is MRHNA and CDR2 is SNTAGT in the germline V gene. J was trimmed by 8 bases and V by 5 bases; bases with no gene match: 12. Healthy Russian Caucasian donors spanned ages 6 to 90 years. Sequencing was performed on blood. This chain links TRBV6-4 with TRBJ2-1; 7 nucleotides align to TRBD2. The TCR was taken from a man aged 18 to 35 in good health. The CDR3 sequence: CASSRGLGVAHEQFF. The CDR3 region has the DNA TGTGCCAGCAGTCGCGGACTAGGCGTAGCACATGAGCAGTTCTTC.